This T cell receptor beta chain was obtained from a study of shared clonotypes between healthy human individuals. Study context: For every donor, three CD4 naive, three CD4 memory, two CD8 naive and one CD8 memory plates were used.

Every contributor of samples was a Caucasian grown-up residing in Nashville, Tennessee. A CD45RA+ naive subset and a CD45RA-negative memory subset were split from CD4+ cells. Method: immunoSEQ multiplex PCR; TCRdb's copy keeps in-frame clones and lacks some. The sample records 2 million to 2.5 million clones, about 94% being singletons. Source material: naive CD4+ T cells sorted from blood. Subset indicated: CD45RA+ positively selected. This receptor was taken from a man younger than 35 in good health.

This chain's CDR3 is CASSEAPGRLAFF. CDR3 DNA sequence: TGTGCCAGCAGTGAAGCCCCGGGGAGATTAGCTTTCTTT. This sequence joins TRBV6-1 and TRBJ1-1; D gene uncertain. Per germline, CDR1 MNHNS and CDR2 SASEGT. The CDR3 loop spans 13 amino acids. The V and J ends lost 0 bases and 10 bases respectively, with 12 bases between them.